Described below is a single T cell receptor (beta chain) sequence and its context. The antigen is not known. Treatment reported: 15 to 20 received Ad26.COV2.S at low or high dose, single or two shots; roughly five received placebo; per-sample allocation not given. It was on day 63 after the first vaccine or placebo injection that samples were taken. Its platform was an Ad26 vector, and its expressed antigen was Wuhan-strain SARS-CoV-2 spike. The CDR3 has 15 amino acids. With 5 bases removed from V and 6 bases from J, the gap between germline ends came to 16 bases. The germline gives CDR1 SGHDN, CDR2 FVKESK. This entry belongs to a study of Ad26.COV2.S vaccination and SARS-CoV-2 variants. Overall study: In the study, Ad26.COV2.S was injected intramuscularly once, or twice 56 days apart.

Data came from immunoSEQ multiplex PCR; TCRdb stores just in-frame clones and leaves some out. The repertoire holds roughly 680,000 clones, with roughly 90% as singletons. General study results and limits: Non-spike TCR breadth was similar in vaccine and placebo recipients. Recipients given vaccine exceeded placebo recipients in spike-specific TCR breadth.

The sample consisted of peripheral blood, taken in a trial of Ad26.COV2.S vaccine versus placebo. This clonotype was obtained from a person between 18 and 59 years old who received the Ad26.COV2.S COVID-19 vaccine or a placebo. The chain carries TRBV14 and TRBJ1-4, with D possibly TRBD1 on 6 matching bases. The CDR3 region has the DNA TGTGCCAGCAGCGTAGAACAGGGCGAGTATGAAAAACTGTTTTTT. Translation gives CASSVEQGEYEKLFF.